This TCR beta chain was profiled in a study of blood T cell repertoires in COVID-19. Study at large: Spain, Italy and the United States supplied samples that represented acute and convalescent COVID-19.

Libraries were prepared by immunoSEQ multiplex PCR; TCRdb keeps only in-frame clonotypes and omits some of them. The profile covers fewer than 30,000 clones, with under 80% appearing a single time and 6% to 8% taken by the ten largest. Germline V CDR1 and CDR2: LNHDA, SQIVND (reference sequence). The CDR3 loop spans 18 amino acids. The trim removed 7 bases at V and 0 bases at J, leaving 11 bases unmatched. The rearrangement links TRBV19 to TRBJ1-5; 11 positions agree with TRBD1. This TCR derives from a woman aged 70-85 years with active or convalescent COVID-19. Input material: peripheral blood. The CDR3 reads CASTVSGQGATSNQPQHF. The CDR3 nucleotides read TGTGCCAGTACCGTAAGTGGACAGGGGGCGACTAGCAATCAGCCCCAGCATTTT. The variable domain in full, completed from reference TRBV19 and TRBJ1-5, reads DGGITQSPKYLFRKEGQNVTLSCEQNLNHDAMYWYRQDPGQGLRLIYYSQIVNDFQKGDIAEGYSVSREKKESFPLTVTSAQKNPTAFYLCASTVSGQGATSNQPQHFGDGTRLSIL.